The clone carrying this TCR beta chain was seen only a few times. The antigen remains unidentified. V was shortened by 6 bases and J by 0 bases, with 3 bases between the two germline ends. The germline V gene has CDR1 SEHNR and CDR2 FQNEAQ (reference sequence). CDR3 size: 13 residues. This entry is derived from a study of early T cells in non-severe SARS-CoV-2 infection. At the level of the study: The authors sequenced bulk RNA from unsorted whole blood, leaving chains unpaired. Study-wide findings and caveats: VDJdb matches were skewed toward anti-spike CD8 T cell responses.

Individually, cDNA molecules had unique molecular identifiers attached to them. TCRdb fed the 5' RACE reads into MiXCR, producing one record per CDR3 protein. The table records about 22,000 distinct CDR3 sequences, approximately 3.8% of them present only once. This TCR derives from an adult who was a healthcare worker with PCR-confirmed SARS-CoV-2 infection or an uninfected control (not recorded which). V usage is TRBV7-9 and J usage is TRBJ2-6, with unresolved D. The sample consisted of whole blood. The CDR3 is CASRTSGANVLTF. CDR3 DNA: TGTGCCAGCAGGACCTCTGGGGCCAACGTCCTGACTTTC.